A selection of T cell receptor beta chains follows, all from one sample in a study of cytomegalovirus exposure and HLA in healthy donors. This table comes from immunoSEQ multiplex PCR, and its TCRdb copy is limited to in-frame clones, with some not included. The table has tens of thousands of clones, around 90% seen once. The source material was PBMCs. Receptor source: a man aged 18 to 30 in good health and CMV-seronegative. CDR3s include the opening cysteine and the closing phenylalanine or tryptophan. Each record gives: CDR3 DNA, CDR3 protein, clone size, J gene, D gene, CDR3 length, V gene. D genes are given only for firm matches. Clone size is shown for a subset of rows, as once, few, many or a class of expanded clone.

TGTGCCAGCAGCGACAACAGGGGGCAAGAGACCCAGTACTTC | CASSDNRGQETQYF | . | TRBJ2-5 | TRBD1 | 14 | TRBV7-3
TGCGCCAGCAGCCAAGTAGGACTAGCGAAACCGAAGCAGTTCTTC | CASSQVGLAKPKQFF | . | TRBJ2-1 | TRBD2 | 15 | TRBV4-3
TGTGCCTGGAGTGAAATCAGGGTCCCGCAGTTCTTC | CAWSEIRVPQFF | . | TRBJ2-1 | . | 12 | TRBV30
TGCGCCAGCAGCCAACGACAGGGGGCACGGCCCCAGCATTTT | CASSQRQGARPQHF | once | TRBJ1-5 | TRBD1 | 14 | TRBV4-3
TGTGCCACCAGCAGACATTCTTGGGGACTTAGCAATCAGCCCCAGCATTTT | CATSRHSWGLSNQPQHF | . | TRBJ1-5 | . | 17 | TRBV15
TGTGCCAGCTCCTACGGGCCTGGACTAGCGAACAATGAGCAGTTCTTC | CASSYGPGLANNEQFF | . | TRBJ2-1 | TRBD2 | 16 | TRBV16
TGTGCCAGCAGCCCCAGGACTAGCGGGAGTACAGATACGCAGTATTTT | CASSPRTSGSTDTQYF | . | TRBJ2-3 | TRBD2 | 16 | TRBV7-9
TGTGCCAGCAGCCAGACGGAGCGGACCCCTGGGGAGCAGTTCTTC | CASSQTERTPGEQFF | . | TRBJ2-1 | . | 15 | TRBV4-2
TGTGCCAGCAGTTTAGTATCGGTAGCGATCAACGAGCAGTTCTTC | CASSLVSVAINEQFF | . | TRBJ2-1 | . | 15 | TRBV27
TGTGCCTGGAGTGCCCTGTATGATCCTAGCGGGAATGGAGATACGCAGTATTTT | CAWSALYDPSGNGDTQYF | few | TRBJ2-3 | TRBD2 | 18 | TRBV30
TGTGCCAGCAGCAGCCGGCGCAGGGGGTCGGGGTACGAGCAGTACTTC | CASSSRRRGSGYEQYF | . | TRBJ2-7 | . | 16 | TRBV21-1
TGTGCCGGAAGGACTAGCGGGATCCACGAGCAGTACTTC | CAGRTSGIHEQYF | . | TRBJ2-7 | TRBD2 | 13 | TRBV2
TGTGCCAGCAGTGAATTGGCGGGCCTAGGGTCATTT | CASSELAGLGSF | few | TRBJ1-5 | . | 12 | TRBV6-1
TGTGCCATAGGACTAGCGGGGGACTACGAGCAGTACTTC | CAIGLAGDYEQYF | . | TRBJ2-7 | TRBD2 | 13 | TRBV10-3
TGTGCCATCAGTGTACTTGGGCTAGCGGGAGGTTACTACGAGCAGTACTTC | CAISVLGLAGGYYEQYF | . | TRBJ2-7 | TRBD2 | 17 | TRBV10-3
TGTGCCAGCAGTTATTACGGACACGGCCTCTGGCCCCAGCATTTT | CASSYYGHGLWPQHF | . | TRBJ1-5 | . | 15 | TRBV6-5
TGTGCCAGCAATCCTCCACAGGGGGCCCCCTACGAGCAGTACTTC | CASNPPQGAPYEQYF | . | TRBJ2-7 | TRBD1 | 15 | TRBV28
TGTGCCAGCAGTTTGACAGGGGGCACTGAAGCTTTCTTT | CASSLTGGTEAFF | . | TRBJ1-1 | TRBD1 | 13 | TRBV27
TGTGCCAGCAGTCCCCCGGACAGGGGGGTCGACTACGAGCAGTACTTC | CASSPPDRGVDYEQYF | . | TRBJ2-7 | TRBD1 | 16 | TRBV28
TGTGCCAGCTCTCCGGGAGGACAGGGGGCGTTTACTGAAGCTTTCTTT | CASSPGGQGAFTEAFF | . | TRBJ1-1 | TRBD1 | 16 | TRBV18
TGTGCCAGCAGCTTAGCCCCAGACCAAGAGACCCAGTACTTC | CASSLAPDQETQYF | . | TRBJ2-5 | . | 14 | TRBV7-9
TGTGCCAGCAGTTTCCCCGGACTAGCAGTACAGTTCTTC | CASSFPGLAVQFF | . | TRBJ2-1 | TRBD2 | 13 | TRBV27
TGTGCCAGCAGCTTTCAGGGGGCAGATACGCAGTATTTT | CASSFQGADTQYF | once | TRBJ2-3 | TRBD1 | 13 | TRBV5-8
TGTGCCAGCAACCAATACAGTGGTTTCACTGAAGCTTTCTTT | CASNQYSGFTEAFF | . | TRBJ1-1 | . | 14 | TRBV7-2
TGTGCCAGTTTCCACGGGAGTCTGGGAGATACGCAGTATTTT | CASFHGSLGDTQYF | . | TRBJ2-3 | . | 14 | TRBV28
TGTGCCAGCAGTTACTATGGGAGGGCCCTCGCAGATACGCAGTATTTT | CASSYYGRALADTQYF | . | TRBJ2-3 | TRBD2 | 16 | TRBV6-6
TGTGCCAGCAGCTTAGGATCTACTAGCGGGAGTGCCCCGGAGACCCAGTACTTC | CASSLGSTSGSAPETQYF | . | TRBJ2-5 | TRBD2 | 18 | TRBV11-3
TGTGCCAGCTCGCCTTCCATCCTACCGGGAAACACCATATATTTT | CASSPSILPGNTIYF | . | TRBJ1-3 | . | 15 | TRBV18
TGTGCCAGCAGCCAGAACAGGGACCAAGAGACCCAGTACTTC | CASSQNRDQETQYF | . | TRBJ2-5 | . | 14 | TRBV11-2
TGTGCCAGCAGTTACAGCAGGGCTAGGCAGCCCCAGCATTTT | CASSYSRARQPQHF | . | TRBJ1-5 | . | 14 | TRBV6-5
TGTGCCAGCAGTTTTGGGCGGACTACCTACGAGCAGTACTTC | CASSFGRTTYEQYF | . | TRBJ2-7 | . | 14 | TRBV28
TGTGCCAGCAGCCAAGAGCTAGCGATCTACGAGCAGTACTTC | CASSQELAIYEQYF | . | TRBJ2-7 | . | 14 | TRBV4-2
TGCGCCAGCACGTCGGGTGACGAGCAGTACTTC | CASTSGDEQYF | . | TRBJ2-7 | . | 11 | TRBV6-6
TGTGCCAGCACTAGAGGACTAGCCGCGAACACCGGGGAGCTGTTTTTT | CASTRGLAANTGELFF | . | TRBJ2-2 | TRBD2 | 16 | TRBV27
TGTGCCAGCAGCTTAGAGCGGGGAGATGTCGGGGAGCTGTTTTTT | CASSLERGDVGELFF | . | TRBJ2-2 | TRBD2 | 15 | TRBV7-9
TGTGCCAGCAGCGTGTCCGTAGGCGGTGAGCAGTTCTTC | CASSVSVGGEQFF | . | TRBJ2-1 | . | 13 | TRBV9
TGTGCCAGCAGCGAGACGCCATCGGGCGGGCCAGATACGCAGTATTTT | CASSETPSGGPDTQYF | . | TRBJ2-3 | . | 16 | TRBV9
TGTGCCAGCATCTCGGGGGTGCTAGCGGGAGCCCCCTACAATGAGCAGTTCTTC | CASISGVLAGAPYNEQFF | . | TRBJ2-1 | TRBD2 | 18 | TRBV7-2
TGTGCCAGCAGCCCGACATCCTACGAGCAGTACTTC | CASSPTSYEQYF | . | TRBJ2-7 | . | 12 | TRBV14
TGTGCCAGCAGTCGCACAGTACGCTCCTACAATGAGCAGTTCTTC | CASSRTVRSYNEQFF | . | TRBJ2-1 | . | 15 | TRBV7-9
TGTGCCAGCAGTTCAACGGGTAGGGGCACTGAAGCTTTCTTT | CASSSTGRGTEAFF | . | TRBJ1-1 | . | 14 | TRBV5-6
TGTGCCAGCAGCTTGAGGACAGTCTCCGGGGAGCAGTACTTC | CASSLRTVSGEQYF | . | TRBJ2-7 | . | 14 | TRBV5-8
TGTGCCAGCGGCTCGGAGAATCAGCCCCAGCATTTT | CASGSENQPQHF | . | TRBJ1-5 | . | 12 | TRBV6-6
TGCGCCAGCAGCCGCGTTTTCGGGGAAGCCAAAAACATTCAGTACTTC | CASSRVFGEAKNIQYF | . | TRBJ2-4 | . | 16 | TRBV4-3
TGTGCCACCCGGACAGGGAGTGGCTACACCTTC | CATRTGSGYTF | . | TRBJ1-2 | TRBD1 | 11 | TRBV19